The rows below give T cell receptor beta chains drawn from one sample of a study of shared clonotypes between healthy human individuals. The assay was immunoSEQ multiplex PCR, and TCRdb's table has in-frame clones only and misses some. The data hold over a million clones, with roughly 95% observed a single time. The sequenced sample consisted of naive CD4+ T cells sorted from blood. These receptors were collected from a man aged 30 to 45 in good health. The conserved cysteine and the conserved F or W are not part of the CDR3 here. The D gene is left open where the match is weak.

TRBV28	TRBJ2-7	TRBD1	ASSLGDRLYYEQY
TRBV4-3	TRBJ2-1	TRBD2	ASSRALAGPFAFNEQF
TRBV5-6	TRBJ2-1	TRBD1	ASSVGQEYNEQF
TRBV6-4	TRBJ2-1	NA	ASRADAYNEQF
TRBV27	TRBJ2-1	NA	ASSPTYAGSYNEQF
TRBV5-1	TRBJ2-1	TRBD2	ASSFQAGADEQF
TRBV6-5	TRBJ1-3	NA	ASRPRVYSGNTIY
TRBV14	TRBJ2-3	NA	ASSQRVLAVSTDTQY
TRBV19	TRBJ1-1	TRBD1	ASSIWTGAMNTEAF
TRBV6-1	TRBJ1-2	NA	ASSEGDTLNYGYT
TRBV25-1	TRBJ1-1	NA	ASRDLGPNTEAF
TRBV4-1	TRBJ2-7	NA	ASSQAGGGSTDEQY
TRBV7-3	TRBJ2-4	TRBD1	ASSLEGARENIQY
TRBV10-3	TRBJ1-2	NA	AISESGRKNYGYT
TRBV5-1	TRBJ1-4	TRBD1	ASSRTGVGEKLF
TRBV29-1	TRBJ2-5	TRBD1	SVYTLQGMGAQY
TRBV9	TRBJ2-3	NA	ASGRGSSPTDTQY
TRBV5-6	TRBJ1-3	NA	ASSLKGYPGNTIY
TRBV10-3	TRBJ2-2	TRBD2	AISESGLAGSSNTGELF
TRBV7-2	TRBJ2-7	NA	ASSLEEGSPYEQY
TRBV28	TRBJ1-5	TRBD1	ASSDRGTQPQH
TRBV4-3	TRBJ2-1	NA	ASSQDRSDHYNEQF
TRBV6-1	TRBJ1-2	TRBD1	ASSEAGQGTFNYGYT
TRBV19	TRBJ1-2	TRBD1	ASSPGTGKAADGYT
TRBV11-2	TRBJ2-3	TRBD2	ASGILAGSTDTQY
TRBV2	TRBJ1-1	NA	ASSDSSGIETEAF
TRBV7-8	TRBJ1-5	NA	ASSLAGGYGDQPQH